A selection of T cell receptor beta chains follows, all from one sample in a study of cytomegalovirus exposure and HLA in healthy donors. The method was immunoSEQ multiplex PCR; TCRdb's version includes in-frame clones alone and lacks a portion of them. This sample lists about 130,000 clones; its ten largest clones have roughly 1.7%. Sequencing was done on a sample of PBMCs. These receptors all stem from a man aged 18 to 29 in good health and CMV-seronegative. Both conserved end residues are part of each CDR3. Each record gives: J gene, V gene, D gene, CDR3 protein, CDR3 DNA. A D gene is named only where the DNA matches it firmly.

TRBJ1-1	TRBV4-3	.	CASSQDRNTEAFF	TGCGCCAGCAGCCAAGACAGAAACACTGAAGCTTTCTTT
TRBJ1-3	TRBV15	.	CATSSGGAGNTIYF	TGTGCCACCAGCAGTGGGGGGGCTGGAAACACCATATATTTT
TRBJ1-5	TRBV28	.	CASSLHSLRDQPQHF	TGTGCCAGCAGTTTACACAGTTTGAGGGATCAGCCCCAGCATTTT
TRBJ2-7	TRBV5-1	.	CASSFNVGYAQYF	TGCGCCAGCAGCTTCAACGTGGGCTACGCGCAGTACTTC
TRBJ1-5	TRBV5-1	.	CASSYEGDQPQHF	TGCGCCAGCAGCTACGAGGGGGATCAGCCCCAGCATTTT
TRBJ2-3	TRBV15	TRBD2	CATSPRLAKDTQYF	TGTGCCACCAGCCCGCGACTAGCCAAAGATACGCAGTATTTT
TRBJ2-6	TRBV5-1	TRBD1	CASSLRTGAGANVLTF	TGCGCCAGCAGCTTGCGGACAGGGGCTGGGGCCAACGTCCTGACTTTC
TRBJ2-1	TRBV4-3	.	CASSRGAGAYNEQFF	TGCGCCAGCAGCCGCGGGGCGGGGGCGTACAATGAGCAGTTCTTC
TRBJ2-3	TRBV5-1	TRBD2	CASSDSLAGDPGTQYF	TGCGCCAGCAGCGACTCACTAGCGGGAGATCCCGGGACGCAGTATTTT
TRBJ1-5	TRBV4-3	TRBD1	CASSQESGTGWPQHF	TGCGCCAGCAGCCAAGAATCCGGGACAGGGTGGCCCCAGCATTTT
TRBJ1-3	TRBV7-9	.	CASSFLWSSGNTIYF	TGTGCCAGCAGCTTCCTATGGAGCTCTGGAAACACCATATATTTT
TRBJ2-3	TRBV18	.	CASSPPQGGLIDTQYF	TGTGCCAGCTCACCACCTCAGGGGGGATTGATCGATACGCAGTATTTT
TRBJ2-2	TRBV19	TRBD1	CASSIPTGGSAGELFF	TGTGCCAGTAGTATCCCGACAGGGGGCTCCGCCGGGGAGCTGTTTTTT
TRBJ1-5	TRBV28	.	CASSLPRGAPPQHF	TGTGCCAGCAGTCTCCCCAGGGGCGCTCCACCCCAGCATTTT
TRBJ2-7	TRBV29-1	TRBD1	CSVDGTGYEQYF	TGCAGCGTGGACGGGACAGGGTACGAGCAGTACTTC
TRBJ2-3	TRBV25-1	.	CATLTDTQYF	TGTGCCACCCTCACAGATACGCAGTATTTT
TRBJ1-6	TRBV5-4	TRBD1	CASSFKTGVGNSPLHF	TGTGCCAGCAGTTTTAAAACAGGGGTAGGAAATTCACCCCTCCACTTT
TRBJ1-1	TRBV28	TRBD1	CASRNSDRGNTEAFF	TGTGCCAGCAGGAATTCGGACAGGGGGAACACTGAAGCTTTCTTT
TRBJ1-1	TRBV28	.	CASSPHGGATAEAFF	TGTGCCAGCAGTCCCCACGGGGGGGCTACCGCTGAAGCTTTCTTT
TRBJ2-2	TRBV4-3	TRBD2	CASSQDVAGETGELFF	TGCGCCAGCAGCCAAGATGTAGCGGGAGAGACCGGGGAGCTGTTTTTT
TRBJ2-2	TRBV2	TRBD1	CMSTGDQPGELFF	TGCATGAGTACAGGGGACCAACCCGGGGAGCTGTTTTTT
TRBJ2-1	TRBV7-3	.	CASSPGTGGLAGWDEQFF	TGTGCCAGCAGCCCCGGGACAGGGGGACTAGCGGGCTGGGATGAGCAGTTCTTC
TRBJ2-2	TRBV7-8	TRBD1	CASSARVSGGNTGELFF	TGTGCCAGCAGCGCCCGGGTGTCAGGGGGCAACACCGGGGAGCTGTTTTTT
TRBJ2-2	TRBV7-3	TRBD1	CASSSSRQGAVGGELFF	TGTGCCAGCAGCTCGAGTAGACAGGGAGCGGTTGGCGGGGAGCTGTTTTTT
TRBJ2-7	TRBV5-1	.	CASTFTGSSLEQYF	TGCGCCAGCACGTTCACAGGGTCGTCCCTCGAGCAGTACTTC
TRBJ1-5	TRBV2	.	CASTLGRGNQPQHF	TGTGCCAGCACTCTCGGGAGGGGCAATCAGCCCCAGCATTTT
TRBJ2-4	TRBV19	.	CASGGQSDKNIQYF	TGTGCCAGTGGAGGACAGTCGGACAAAAACATTCAGTACTTC
TRBJ2-2	TRBV7-9	.	CASSRHRNTGELFF	TGTGCCAGCAGCCGGCACAGGAACACCGGGGAGCTGTTTTTT
TRBJ1-5	TRBV7-8	.	CASSKQLRGLEPQHF	TGTGCCAGCAGCAAACAACTACGAGGGCTGGAGCCCCAGCATTTT
TRBJ2-7	TRBV5-1	TRBD2	CASSLGLAGPYEQYF	TGCGCCAGCAGCTTGGGGCTAGCGGGCCCCTACGAGCAGTACTTC
TRBJ2-7	TRBV10-3	TRBD2	CAIRSSGNSYEQYF	TGTGCCATCAGATCTAGCGGGAACTCCTACGAGCAGTACTTC
TRBJ2-5	TRBV15	TRBD1	CATSARDRGETQYF	TGTGCCACCAGCGCCCGGGACAGGGGGGAGACCCAGTACTTC
TRBJ1-4	TRBV7-8	.	CASSSYPGVRGEKLFF	TGTGCCAGCAGTTCCTATCCAGGGGTCCGAGGTGAAAAACTGTTTTTT
TRBJ1-5	TRBV7-9	TRBD1	CASSRGLDRGINQPQHF	TGTGCCAGCAGCCGAGGGTTAGACAGGGGGATCAATCAGCCCCAGCATTTT
TRBJ2-3	TRBV19	TRBD2	CASSDPGTSGTDTQYF	TGTGCCAGTAGTGACCCCGGGACTAGCGGCACAGATACGCAGTATTTT
TRBJ2-7	TRBV7-9	TRBD1	CASSPPGQAPYYEQYF	TGTGCCAGCAGCCCGCCGGGACAGGCCCCCTACTACGAGCAGTACTTC
TRBJ2-3	TRBV9	TRBD2	CASSVSGGGTDTQYF	TGTGCCAGCAGCGTAAGCGGGGGAGGCACAGATACGCAGTATTTT
TRBJ2-1	TRBV5-8	TRBD2	CASRPTIAGYNEQFF	TGTGCCAGCAGACCAACGATAGCGGGTTACAATGAGCAGTTCTTC
TRBJ2-1	TRBV4-2	TRBD2	CASSQASGLAGGYEQFF	TGTGCCAGCAGCCAAGCCTCTGGACTAGCGGGAGGGTATGAGCAGTTCTTC
TRBJ1-1	TRBV6-5	.	CASTTGGADGTEAFF	TGTGCCAGCACCACCGGGGGGGCGGATGGGACTGAAGCTTTCTTT
TRBJ1-1	TRBV27	.	CASSFGLGSAEAFF	TGTGCCAGCAGTTTCGGTCTCGGTAGTGCTGAAGCTTTCTTT
TRBJ1-5	TRBV30	.	CAWSAGPDYSNQPQHF	TGTGCCTGGAGTGCGGGGCCGGACTATAGCAATCAGCCCCAGCATTTT
TRBJ2-3	TRBV6-1	TRBD2	CASSELRGGTDTQYF	TGTGCCAGCAGTGAATTACGGGGGGGAACAGATACGCAGTATTTT
TRBJ1-1	TRBV5-1	.	CASRPETGLNTEAFF	TGCGCCAGCAGGCCTGAAACAGGGCTAAACACTGAAGCTTTCTTT
TRBJ2-1	TRBV19	TRBD2	CASSLRASGLSEQFF	TGTGCCAGTAGTCTCCGAGCTAGCGGGCTCTCTGAGCAGTTCTTC
TRBJ2-2	TRBV5-1	.	CASSLVAGPGELFF	TGCGCCAGCAGCTTGGTTGCAGGGCCCGGGGAGCTGTTTTTT
TRBJ2-2	TRBV10-3	.	CAISDGRGPTGELFF	TGTGCCATCAGTGACGGAAGGGGCCCCACCGGGGAGCTGTTTTTT
TRBJ2-1	TRBV7-9	TRBD2	CASTGLAGGSEQFF	TGTGCCAGCACGGGACTAGCGGGGGGGAGTGAGCAGTTCTTC